These 26 T cell receptor beta chains share one sample of origin, sequenced in a study of early T cells in non-severe SARS-CoV-2 infection. TCRdb itself ran the 5' RACE reads through MiXCR, one entry per CDR3 protein. The sample includes some 70,000 distinct CDR3 sequences, about 9% of them seen just once. The sample comprised whole blood. The receptors come from an adult who was a healthcare worker with PCR-confirmed SARS-CoV-2 infection or an uninfected control (not recorded which).

This clonotype was counted only a few times. J is TRBJ2-1 and V is TRBV6-5; D unclear. This CDR3 has 11 residues. Germline V lookup: CDR1 MNHEY, CDR2 SVGAGI. V lost 8 bases to trimming and J lost 4 bases, with 6 bases between them. The CDR3 region is CASAVYNEQFF. The CDR3 DNA reads as TGTGCCAGCGCAGTTTACAATGAGCAGTTCTTC.

This clonotype was detected only a few times. The J gene is TRBJ1-4, the V gene TRBV3-1; weak D call: TRBD1 (5 bases). Germline V gives CDR1 LGHDT, CDR2 YNNKEL (reference sequence). The CDR3 covers 16 residues. V lost 1 base and J 4 bases, leaving 13 bases between the germline ends. The CDR3, as DNA: TGTGCCAGCAGCCAAGGGTCAGGGTCACTTAATGAAAAACTGTTTTTT. It yields the protein CASSQGSGSLNEKLFF.

The table lists this clonotype with a count of one. The CDR3 loop is CASSPRTGTNTEAFF. In DNA, the CDR3 is TGTGCCAGCAGCCCACGGACAGGCACTAACACTGAAGCTTTCTTT. This chain uses TRBV9 with TRBJ1-1; 7 bases align to TRBD1. The V segment lost 4 bases and the J segment 2 bases; nucleotides outside the gene matches: 8. CDR3 length: 15 amino acids. Looked up from germline, CDR1 is SGDLS and CDR2 is YYNGEE. Together with reference TRBV9 and TRBJ1-1, the CDR3 gives the full variable domain: DSGVTQTPKHLITATGQRVTLRCSPRSGDLSVYWYQQSLDQGLQFLIQYYNGEERAKGNILERFSAQQFPDLHSELNLSSLELGDSALYFCASSPRTGTNTEAFFGQGTRLTVV.

This clonotype was detected ten times or more. This rearrangement joins TRBV5-6 to TRBJ2-7; 7 bases fit TRBD2. J was trimmed by 1 base and V by 2 bases; bases with no gene match: 9. Germline loops: CDR1 SGHDT, CDR2 YYEEEE. The CDR3 runs to 16 residues. This CDR3 is CASSFGSRGDSYEQYF. DNA of the CDR3: TGTGCCAGCAGCTTCGGATCCCGGGGGGATTCCTACGAGCAGTACTTC.

This clonotype was seen at least ten times. This rearrangement joins TRBV25-1 to TRBJ2-7; D call uncertain. V shed 4 bases and J shed 7 bases, with 8 bases lying between them. Germline values: CDR1 MGHDK, CDR2 SYGVNS. This CDR3 is 11 amino acids long. The DNA of the CDR3 is TGTGCCAGCAGTGGAAATAGGGAGCAGTACTTC. Amino acid sequence: CASSGNREQYF.

This clonotype was seen ten or more times. This chain uses TRBV11-2 with TRBJ2-1; D uncertain. Trimming pared 3 bases from V and 6 bases from J, leaving 15 bases between. The CDR3 runs 15 residues. Looked up from germline, CDR1 is SGHAT and CDR2 is FQNNGV. The CDR3 bases are TGTGCCAGCAGCTTCGTAGGAAGGTCCCTCAATGAGCAGTTCTTC. Protein sequence: CASSFVGRSLNEQFF.

DNA of the CDR3: TGTGCCAGCAGTTTAGGCGGGCGTGGCACCGGGGAGCTGTTTTTT. It translates to CASSLGGRGTGELFF. The chain links TRBV12-3 or TRBV12-4 to TRBJ2-2; D perhaps matches TRBD2 (5 bases). This CDR3 comprises 15 residues. V shed 1 base and J shed 4 bases, with 10 bases lying between them.

This clonotype was observed at least ten times. This rearrangement joins TRBV20-1 to TRBJ1-2; 7 bases are a match to TRBD1. V was clipped by 5 bases and J by 4 bases; unmatched bases: 10. This CDR3 region has 14 residues. Per the germline V gene, CDR1 is DFQATT and CDR2 is SNEGSKA (reference sequence). The CDR3 loop reads CSAGNIGQAYGYTF. As DNA, the CDR3 is TGCAGTGCTGGTAACATAGGACAGGCCTATGGCTACACCTTC.

This chain links TRBV7-6 with TRBJ2-2; TRBD1 matches at 7 bases. CDR1 and CDR2 (germline): SGHVS, FNYEAQ. This CDR3 has 13 residues. The J segment lost 6 bases and the V segment lost 7 bases, leaving 5 bases of the junction unmatched. The CDR3, as DNA: TGTGCCAGCACGTACAGGGGATCCGGGGAGCTGTTTTTT. Translation gives CASTYRGSGELFF.

This clonotype appeared a few times. This chain connects TRBV29-1 to TRBJ2-1; D is ambiguous. The CDR3 is made up of 11 amino acids. Germline CDR1 reads SQVTM; CDR2 reads ANQGSEA. The V gene lost 6 bases and the J gene lost 7 bases, with 10 bases spanning the gap. The CDR3 sequence: CSVVTENEQFF. CDR3 in DNA: TGCAGCGTGGTCACAGAAAATGAGCAGTTCTTC.

This clonotype came up a few times. The genes are TRBV20-1 and TRBJ2-3, with TRBD2 identical over 7 bases. Germline CDR1 and CDR2: DFQATT and SNEGSKA (reference sequence). Germline trimming cut 6 bases from V and 4 bases from J; bases unmatched to any gene: 4. CDR3 length: 12 amino acids. DNA of the CDR3: TGCAGTGCGGGGGGGGATTCAGATACGCAGTATTTT. Protein sequence: CSAGGDSDTQYF.

This clonotype was observed many times. The chain recombines TRBV29-1 with TRBJ2-2; no reliable D call. This CDR3 is 10 amino acids long. The germline CDR1 and CDR2 sequences are SQVTM and ANQGSEA. V was shortened by 7 bases and J by 6 bases, with 6 bases between the two germline ends. In nucleotides, the CDR3 is TGCAGCGCCCTCTCCGGGGAGCTGTTTTTT. Its translation is CSALSGELFF.

This clonotype was observed at least ten times. This chain links TRBV7-6 with TRBJ2-1, with 9 bases matching TRBD1. CDR3 size: 19 residues. Germline V lookup: CDR1 SGHVS, CDR2 FNYEAQ. After removal of 0 bases from V and 0 bases from J, the junction contained 9 bases not matched to a gene. The CDR3 region has the DNA TGTGCCAGCAGCTTAGCACAGGGGGCGGGCGGAATCTCCTACAATGAGCAGTTCTTC. It translates to CASSLAQGAGGISYNEQFF.

This clonotype was observed a handful of times. The chain is built from TRBV5-4 and TRBJ2-1, with a weak D call TRBD2 (6 bases). Germline V gives CDR1 SGHNT, CDR2 YYREEE (reference sequence). The ends were cut back, 3 bases at V and 13 bases at J, with 14 bases in the middle. The CDR3 loop spans 12 amino acids. The CDR3 reads CASSSATSRQFF. CDR3 nucleotide sequence: TGTGCCAGCAGCTCCGCTACTAGCCGACAGTTCTTC.

The table lists this clonotype with many counts. The gene calls are TRBV18 and TRBJ1-1, with D possibly TRBD1 on 5 matching bases. This CDR3 is built from 13 residues. The germline V gene has CDR1 KGHSH and CDR2 LQKENI. The V gene lost 5 bases and the J gene lost 5 bases, with 12 bases spanning the gap. The CDR3 is CASSDDRKTEAFF. CDR3 nucleotides: TGTGCCAGCTCAGATGACAGAAAGACTGAAGCTTTCTTT.

This clonotype was observed at least ten times. The genes are TRBV5-4 and TRBJ2-3; no firm D call. Germline V gives CDR1 SGHNT, CDR2 YYREEE (reference sequence). CDR3 length equals 13 residues. V was pared by 4 bases and J by 0 bases, with 6 bases between. DNA of the CDR3: TGTGCCAGCAGCCAGACTAGCACAGATACGCAGTATTTT. Its protein product is CASSQTSTDTQYF.

In its sample, this clonotype was seen a few times. This sequence joins TRBV9 and TRBJ1-6; D unresolved. This CDR3 comprises 15 residues. Per germline, CDR1 SGDLS and CDR2 YYNGEE. The germline V and J ends were trimmed by 4 bases and 8 bases, with 16 bases remaining between them. The CDR3 loop is CASSPSGPADSPLHF. CDR3 DNA: TGTGCCAGCAGCCCGTCAGGACCCGCGGATTCACCCCTCCACTTT.

This clonotype has just a few counts. This chain joins TRBV7-9 and TRBJ1-2, with 7 bases that match TRBD1. The CDR3 extends over 14 amino acids. The trim removed 0 bases at V and 8 bases at J, leaving 6 bases unmatched. Germline V gene lookup returns CDR1 SEHNR and CDR2 FQNEAQ (reference sequence). The CDR3 spells CASSLAAGTDGYTF. In nucleotides, the CDR3 is TGTGCCAGCAGCTTAGCTGCCGGGACAGACGGCTACACCTTC.

This clonotype was detected many times. This rearrangement joins TRBV4-1 to TRBJ1-5; 10 positions agree with TRBD1. CDR3 length: 17 residues. V was clipped by 4 bases and J by 3 bases; unmatched bases: 9. Germline values: CDR1 MGHRA, CDR2 YSYEKL. The CDR3 loop is CASSPSLGTGVNQPQHF. The CDR3 bases are TGCGCCAGCAGCCCTAGCTTAGGGACAGGGGTCAATCAGCCCCAGCATTTT.

This clonotype came up a few times. This sequence joins TRBV10-2 and TRBJ2-4; no firm D call. In germline, CDR1 is WSHSY, CDR2 SAAADI. The V gene lost 0 bases and the J gene lost 4 bases, with 4 bases spanning the gap. The CDR3 is made up of 13 amino acids. The CDR3 DNA reads TGCGCCAGCAGTGAGTCCCAGAAAAACATTCAGTACTTC. Translation gives CASSESQKNIQYF.

The rearrangement joins TRBV14 to TRBJ2-7; unclear D gene. The CDR3 extends over 13 amino acids. The germline gives CDR1 SGHDN, CDR2 FVKESK. V was clipped by 4 bases and J by 3 bases, with 10 bases between them. The CDR3 is CASSPSFSYEQYF. The CDR3 nucleotides are TGTGCCAGCAGCCCCAGCTTTAGCTACGAGCAGTACTTC.

This clonotype was observed many times. The chain is built from TRBV14 and TRBJ1-3; D gene ambiguous. This CDR3 has 16 amino acids. The ends were cut back, 2 bases at V and 2 bases at J, with 13 bases in the middle. Germline V gene data show CDR1 as SGHDN and CDR2 as FVKESK. CDR3 protein: CASSQLGNWAGNTIYF. In DNA form, the CDR3 reads TGTGCCAGCAGCCAATTGGGGAACTGGGCTGGAAACACCATATATTTT.

This clonotype came up a few times. The chain couples TRBV12-3 or TRBV12-4 to TRBJ2-5; 7 positions match TRBD2. Trimming removed 5 bases from V and 4 bases from J; junction bases left unmatched: 4. The CDR3 extends over 13 amino acids. The DNA for the CDR3 is TGTGCCAGCAGTGGACTAGACCGAGAGACCCAGTACTTC. Amino acids: CASSGLDRETQYF.

At least ten counts were recorded for this clonotype. The chain joins TRBV20-1 to TRBJ1-5, with TRBD1 identical over 7 bases. Per the germline V gene, CDR1 is DFQATT and CDR2 is SNEGSKA (reference sequence). Germline trimming cut 5 bases from V and 4 bases from J; bases unmatched to any gene: 14. This CDR3 is built from 16 residues. The chain's CDR3 is CSAPSTSTGNNQPQHF. The CDR3 bases are TGCAGTGCTCCATCAACTTCGACAGGGAATAATCAGCCCCAGCATTTT.

V gene TRBV5-1 combines with J gene TRBJ1-2; TRBD1 agrees at 7 bases. The germline V gene has CDR1 SGHRS and CDR2 YFSETQ. With 0 bases clipped from V and 6 bases from J, the junction kept 2 bases outside the gene matches. The CDR3 runs 13 residues. The CDR3 sequence: CASSLGDRDGYTF. CDR3 DNA: TGCGCCAGCAGCTTGGGTGACAGGGATGGCTACACCTTC.

This chain joins TRBV10-3 and TRBJ1-1; no firm D call. V gave up 4 bases and J gave up 8 bases, with 11 bases separating them. The germline V gene encodes CDR1 ENHRY and CDR2 SYGVKD. The CDR3 is made up of 12 amino acids. The CDR3 DNA reads as TGTGCCATCAGTGCGAGGAGGGAAGAAGCTTTCTTT. Its translation: CAISARREEAFF.